The clone carrying this T cell receptor beta chain showed up just a few times. The data derive from a study of blood T cell repertoires in COVID-19. About the research overall: The United States, Italy and Spain supplied acute and convalescent COVID-19 samples. PBMCs, B-cell-depleted T cells, or T cells were the source of the cDNA or gDNA that made up the material.

Original processing methods: For nucleated cells, counts were estimated from reference gene primer amplification. Produced via immunoSEQ multiplex PCR; TCRdb's table is partial and in-frame only. From that table come the V and J calls and clone size; the DNA was used to work out D and trimming. The sample lists 30,000 to 40,000 clones, roughly nine tenths occurring once. CDR1 is MRHNA and CDR2 is SNTAGT in the germline V gene. The CDR3 sequence is 15 residues long. J was trimmed by 7 bases and V by 0 bases; bases with no gene match: 3. The origin of this receptor is a man aged 50 to 60 with active or convalescent COVID-19. The sequencing sample was made of peripheral blood. The chain links TRBV6-4 to TRBJ2-2; 9 bases are a match to TRBD2. The CDR3 sequence: CASSDSAGGHGELFF. In DNA, the CDR3 is TGTGCCAGCAGTGACTCAGCGGGAGGCCACGGGGAGCTGTTTTTT.